These 18 T cell receptor beta chains were all obtained from the same sample, sequenced in a study of blood T cell repertoires in COVID-19. TCRdb keeps only in-frame clones here, not all; method: immunoSEQ multiplex PCR. Of a few hundred thousand clones listed, roughly four fifths are singletons. The source material was PBMCs or T cells enriched from blood (not recorded which). Receptors originate from a woman in her forties or fifties who had recovered from COVID-19.

This chain connects TRBV4-1 to TRBJ1-2, with a possible D match to TRBD1 (5 bases). V lost 3 bases, J lost 2 bases, and 13 bases lay in between. The CDR3 contains 15 residues. From germline, CDR1 is MGHRA and CDR2 YSYEKL. CDR3 in amino acids: CASSQGPGENYGYTF. CDR3 DNA: TGCGCCAGCAGCCAGGGGCCGGGAGAGAACTATGGCTACACCTTC.

The J gene is TRBJ1-4, the V gene TRBV3-1 (or the pseudogene TRBV3-2); 7 bases are a match to TRBD1. This CDR3 is 16 amino acids long. With 0 bases clipped from V and 11 bases from J, the junction kept 12 bases outside the gene matches. Looked up from germline, CDR1 is LGHDT and CDR2 is YNNKEL (reference sequence). This CDR3 is CASSQDQGGLAGKLFF. The CDR3, as DNA: TGTGCCAGCAGCCAAGATCAAGGGGGCCTCGCGGGGAAACTGTTTTTT.

This clone was observed a few times. The chain combines TRBV3-1 (or the pseudogene TRBV3-2) with TRBJ1-5; D remains unclear. Germline V lookup: CDR1 LGHDT, CDR2 YNNKEL (reference sequence). V lost 2 bases to trimming and J lost 5 bases, with 10 bases between them. The CDR3 runs 14 residues. The CDR3 here is CASSQSLGDQPQHF. For the CDR3, the DNA is TGTGCCAGCAGCCAATCCCTCGGGGATCAGCCCCAGCATTTT.

This clone has only a few counts. The rearrangement links TRBV7-2 to TRBJ1-2; unclear D gene. CDR3 length equals 16 residues. With 2 bases removed from V and 3 bases from J, the gap between germline ends came to 16 bases. The germline V gene has CDR1 SGHTA and CDR2 FQGNSA. The CDR3 DNA sequence: TGTGCCAGCAGCTTAATTCCGGGGAGTGGCGACTATGGCTACACCTTC. Translation: CASSLIPGSGDYGYTF. Looking up the rest from reference TRBV7-2 and TRBJ1-2 gives the full variable domain: GAGVSQSPSNKVTEKGKDVELRCDPISGHTALYWYRQSLGQGLEFLIYFQGNSAPDKSGLPSDRFSAERTGGSVSTLTIQRTQQEDSAVYLCASSLIPGSGDYGYTFGSGTRLTVV.

The rearrangement links TRBV5-4 to TRBJ1-1; D not certain. Germline V gene data show CDR1 as SGHNT and CDR2 as YYREEE (reference sequence). The V end was cut by 2 bases, the J end by 3 bases, with 11 bases between. This CDR3 contains 14 residues. The CDR3 is CASSFGYQDTEAFF. The CDR3 region has the DNA TGTGCCAGCAGCTTTGGTTATCAGGACACTGAAGCTTTCTTT.

The chain is built from TRBV19 and TRBJ2-1; 8 positions match TRBD1. Germline loops: CDR1 LNHDA, CDR2 SQIVND (reference sequence). Germline trimming cut 8 bases from V and 0 bases from J; bases unmatched to any gene: 6. This CDR3 is built from 15 residues. CDR3 sequence (DNA): TGTGCCAGTCACACAGGGGGGAGCTCCTACAATGAGCAGTTCTTC. Translation gives CASHTGGSSYNEQFF.

The V and J genes are TRBV9 and TRBJ2-7; D uncertain. V was clipped by 4 bases and J by 0 bases, with 11 bases between them. Germline CDR1 SGDLS, CDR2 YYNGEE. The CDR3 sequence is 14 residues long. CDR3 amino acids: CASSPGPSSYEQYF. DNA for the CDR3: TGTGCCAGCAGCCCCGGCCCTAGCTCCTACGAGCAGTACTTC.

The chain's CDR3 is CAIRVAGGQDEQFF. CDR3 bases: TGTGCCATCAGAGTAGCGGGGGGGCAGGATGAGCAGTTCTTC. The chain uses TRBV10-3 and TRBJ2-1; 11 bases align to TRBD2. Germline assignment: CDR1 ENHRY and CDR2 SYGVKD. J was trimmed by 8 bases and V by 6 bases; bases with no gene match: 6. There are 14 residues in the CDR3.

The chain couples TRBV14 to TRBJ1-2; D not certain. Trimming pared 0 bases from V and 4 bases from J, leaving 12 bases between. The CDR3 spans 15 residues. In germline, CDR1 is SGHDN, CDR2 FVKESK. CDR3: CASSQDAGIGYGYTF. The CDR3 DNA reads as TGTGCCAGCAGCCAAGATGCGGGGATCGGCTATGGCTACACCTTC. Full variable domain (outside the CDR3, taken from reference TRBV14 and TRBJ1-2): EAGVTQFPSHSVIEKGQTVTLRCDPISGHDNLYWYRRVMGKEIKFLLHFVKESKQDESGMPNNRFLAERTGGTYSTLKVQPAELEDSGVYFCASSQDAGIGYGYTFGSGTRLTVV.

The chain combines TRBV3-1 (or the pseudogene TRBV3-2) with TRBJ2-4; tentatively, D is TRBD1 (5 bases). Germline CDR1 and CDR2: LGHDT and YNNKEL (reference sequence). This CDR3 contains 14 residues. V lost 3 bases to trimming and J lost 4 bases, with 10 bases between them. The CDR3 sequence: CASSQGTGKNIQYF. CDR3 nucleotides: TGTGCCAGCAGCCAGGGTACAGGAAAAAACATTCAGTACTTC.

This clone was picked up a small number of times. The V gene is TRBV10-2, the J gene TRBJ2-7, with 9 bases fitting TRBD1. V trimming: 8 bases; J trimming: 13 bases; junction bases outside the gene matches: 18. Germline CDR1 and CDR2: WSHSY and SAAADI. The CDR3 is 14 residues long. CDR3 loop: CASQVGTGPLRSYF. The CDR3 nucleotides read TGCGCCAGCCAGGTAGGGACAGGGCCTCTACGGAGTTACTTC.

About this clone itself: At one end the junction does not follow the germline gene, possibly because of a read error. The V call is TRBV7-7, the J call TRBJ2-1, with TRBD2 matching 12 bases. CDR1 is SSHAT and CDR2 is FNYEAQ in the germline V gene (reference sequence). This CDR3 has 15 amino acids. The DNA for the CDR3 is TGTGCTAGCAGCTTTGGACTAGCGGGGTTGAATGAGCAGTTCTTC. This encodes CASSFGLAGLNEQFF.

The gene calls are TRBV6-1 and TRBJ1-2, with 7 bases identical to TRBD1. The germline V gene encodes CDR1 MNHNS and CDR2 SASEGT. The CDR3 is 15 amino acids. V trimming: 3 bases; J trimming: 2 bases; junction bases outside the gene matches: 6. This chain's CDR3 is CASSDRGQLNYGYTF. The DNA for the CDR3 is TGTGCCAGCAGTGATAGGGGACAGCTAAACTATGGCTACACCTTC.

A remark on this clone: Other DNA sequences in this specimen translate into the identical CDR3. The chain has TRBV6-5 and TRBJ1-1, with D perhaps matching TRBD1 (6 bases). Germline V gives CDR1 MNHEY, CDR2 SVGAGI. This CDR3 region has 12 residues. The V and J ends lost 5 bases and 4 bases respectively, with 8 bases between them. CDR3 sequence reads: CASSIGGTEAFF. For the CDR3, the DNA is TGTGCCAGCAGTATAGGGGGCACTGAAGCTTTCTTT.

This chain links TRBV30 with TRBJ1-1, with D possibly being TRBD1 (6 bases). V was clipped by 2 bases and J by 11 bases, with 18 bases between them. Germline V gives CDR1 GTSNPN, CDR2 SVGIG (reference sequence). The CDR3 spans 13 residues. The CDR3, as DNA: TGTGCCTGGAGTTGGGGGCAGCTTGGTTCGGCTTTCTTT. Protein: CAWSWGQLGSAFF.

The CDR3: CASSPEASIYGYTF. The CDR3 nucleotides read TGTGCCAGCAGTCCAGAGGCCTCTATCTATGGCTACACCTTC. J is TRBJ1-2 and V is TRBV2; no firm D call. Trimming shortened V by 5 bases and J by 4 bases, and 14 bases separated the two germline ends. Germline CDR1 and CDR2: SNHLY and FYNNEI. The CDR3 runs 14 residues.

The CDR3 DNA sequence: TGTGCCAGTAGGACAGGGCCGAACACCGGGGAGCTGTTTTTT. Translated: CASRTGPNTGELFF. The rearrangement links TRBV19 to TRBJ2-2; the match to TRBD1 covers 7 bases. The V segment lost 6 bases and the J segment 0 bases; nucleotides outside the gene matches: 1. The CDR3 runs 14 residues. The germline CDR1 and CDR2 sequences are LNHDA and SQIVND (reference sequence).

This clone was picked up a small number of times. This rearrangement joins TRBV14 to TRBJ2-7; maybe TRBD1 (5 bases). Germline values: CDR1 SGHDN, CDR2 FVKESK. The CDR3 has 15 amino acids. Trimming stripped 5 bases from V and 2 bases from J, with 16 bases between. In DNA, the CDR3 is TGTGCCAGCAGCTCAATTAAGGGGTCAGCCTACGAGCAGTACTTC. It translates to CASSSIKGSAYEQYF.